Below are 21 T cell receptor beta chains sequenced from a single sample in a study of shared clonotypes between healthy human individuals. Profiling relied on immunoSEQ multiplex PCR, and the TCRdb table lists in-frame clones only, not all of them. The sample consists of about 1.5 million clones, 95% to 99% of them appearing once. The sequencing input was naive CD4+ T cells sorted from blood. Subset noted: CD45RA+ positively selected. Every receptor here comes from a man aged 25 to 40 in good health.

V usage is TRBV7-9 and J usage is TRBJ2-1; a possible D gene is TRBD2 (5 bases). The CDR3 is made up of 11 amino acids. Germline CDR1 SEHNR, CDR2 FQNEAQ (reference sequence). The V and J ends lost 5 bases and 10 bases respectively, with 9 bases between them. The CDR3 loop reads CASSQRLEQFF. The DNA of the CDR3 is TGTGCCAGCAGCCAAAGACTAGAGCAGTTCTTC.

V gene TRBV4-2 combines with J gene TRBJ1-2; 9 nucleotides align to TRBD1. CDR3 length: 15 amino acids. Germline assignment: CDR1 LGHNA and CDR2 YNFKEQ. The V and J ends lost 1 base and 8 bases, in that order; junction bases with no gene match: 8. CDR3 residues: CASSQGGTGFRGYTF. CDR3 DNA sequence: TGTGCCAGCAGCCAAGGTGGGACAGGGTTTCGAGGCTACACCTTC.

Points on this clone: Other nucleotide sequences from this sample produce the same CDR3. The CDR3 DNA is TGCGCCAGCAGCTCCGGGACAGGGATCACTGAAGCTTTCTTT. Protein: CASSSGTGITEAFF. The rearrangement joins TRBV5-1 to TRBJ1-1; 9 bases agree with TRBD1. The germline gives CDR1 SGHRS, CDR2 YFSETQ. The CDR3 spans 14 residues. V shed 3 bases, J shed 4 bases, and the junction held 4 bases outside the gene matches.

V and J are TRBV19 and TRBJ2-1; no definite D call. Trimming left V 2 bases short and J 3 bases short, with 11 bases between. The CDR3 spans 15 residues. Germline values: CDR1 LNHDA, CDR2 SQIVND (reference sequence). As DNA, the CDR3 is TGTGCCAGTAGTATACGGCAGCTGTTCTACAATGAGCAGTTCTTC. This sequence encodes CASSIRQLFYNEQFF.

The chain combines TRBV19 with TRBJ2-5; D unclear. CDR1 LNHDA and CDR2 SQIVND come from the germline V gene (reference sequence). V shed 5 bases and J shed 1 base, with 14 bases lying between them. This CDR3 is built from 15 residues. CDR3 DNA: TGTGCCAGTAGTCAGAGACCGTGGCGCCAAGAGACCCAGTACTTC. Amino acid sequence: CASSQRPWRQETQYF.

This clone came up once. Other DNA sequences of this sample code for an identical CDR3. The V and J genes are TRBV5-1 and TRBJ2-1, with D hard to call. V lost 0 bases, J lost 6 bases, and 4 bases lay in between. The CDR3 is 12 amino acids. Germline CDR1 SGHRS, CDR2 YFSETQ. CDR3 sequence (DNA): TGCGCCAGCAGCTTGGTGTTCAATGAGCAGTTCTTC. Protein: CASSLVFNEQFF.

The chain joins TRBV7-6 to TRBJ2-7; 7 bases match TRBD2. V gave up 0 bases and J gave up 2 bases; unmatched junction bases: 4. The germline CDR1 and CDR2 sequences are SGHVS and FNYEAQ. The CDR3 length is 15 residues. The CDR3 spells CASSLAGGRAYEQYF. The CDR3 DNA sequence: TGTGCCAGCAGCTTAGCGGGCGGGAGAGCCTACGAGCAGTACTTC. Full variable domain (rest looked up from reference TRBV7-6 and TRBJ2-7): GAGVSQSPRYKVTKRGQDVALRCDPISGHVSLYWYRQALGQGPEFLTYFNYEAQQDKSGLPNDRFSAERPEGSISTLTIQRTEQRDSAMYRCASSLAGGRAYEQYFGPGTRLTVT.

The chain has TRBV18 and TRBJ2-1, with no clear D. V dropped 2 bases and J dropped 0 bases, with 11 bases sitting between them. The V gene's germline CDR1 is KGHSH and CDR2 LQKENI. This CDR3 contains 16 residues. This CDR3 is CASSPLRVPSYNEQFF. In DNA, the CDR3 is TGTGCCAGCTCACCATTAAGGGTCCCCTCCTACAATGAGCAGTTCTTC.

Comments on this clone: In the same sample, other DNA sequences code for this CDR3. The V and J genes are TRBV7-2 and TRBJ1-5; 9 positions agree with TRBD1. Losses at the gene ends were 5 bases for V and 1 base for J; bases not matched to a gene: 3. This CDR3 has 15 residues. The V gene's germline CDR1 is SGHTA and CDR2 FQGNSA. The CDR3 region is CASSRTGGSNQPQHF. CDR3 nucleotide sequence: TGTGCCAGCAGCCGAACAGGGGGCAGCAATCAGCCCCAGCATTTT.

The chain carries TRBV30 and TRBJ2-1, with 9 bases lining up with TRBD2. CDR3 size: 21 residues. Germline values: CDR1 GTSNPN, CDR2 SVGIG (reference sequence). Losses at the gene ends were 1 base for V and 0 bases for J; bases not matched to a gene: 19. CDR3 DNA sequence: TGTGCCTGGAGTGGCCCGATTGGACTAGCGCTCACCGCCAGCTCCTACAATGAGCAGTTCTTC. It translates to CAWSGPIGLALTASSYNEQFF.

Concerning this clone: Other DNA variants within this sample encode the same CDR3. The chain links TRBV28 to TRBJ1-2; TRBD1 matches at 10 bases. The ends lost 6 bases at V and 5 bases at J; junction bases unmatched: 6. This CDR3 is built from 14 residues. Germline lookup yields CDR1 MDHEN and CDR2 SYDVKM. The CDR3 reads CASSIPGQGYGYTF. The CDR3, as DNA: TGTGCCAGCAGCATACCGGGACAGGGGTATGGCTACACCTTC.

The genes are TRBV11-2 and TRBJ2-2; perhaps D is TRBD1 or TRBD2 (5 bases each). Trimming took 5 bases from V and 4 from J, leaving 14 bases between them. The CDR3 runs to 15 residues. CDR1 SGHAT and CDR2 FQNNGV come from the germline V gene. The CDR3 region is CASSGAGLLTGELFF. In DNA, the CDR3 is TGTGCCAGCAGCGGGGCGGGCCTACTCACCGGGGAGCTGTTTTTT. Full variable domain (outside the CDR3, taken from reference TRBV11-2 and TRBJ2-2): EAGVAQSPRYKIIEKRQSVAFWCNPISGHATLYWYQQILGQGPKLLIQFQNNGVVDDSQLPKDRFSAERLKGVDSTLKIQPAKLEDSAVYLCASSGAGLLTGELFFGEGSRLTVL.

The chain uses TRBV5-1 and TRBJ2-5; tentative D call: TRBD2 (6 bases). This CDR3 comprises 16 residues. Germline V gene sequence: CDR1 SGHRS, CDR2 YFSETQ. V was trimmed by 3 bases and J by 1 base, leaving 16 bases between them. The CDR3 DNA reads TGCGCCAGCAGCTGGGGGGTCATAGCTAGCCAAGAGACCCAGTACTTC. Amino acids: CASSWGVIASQETQYF.

The CDR3 DNA reads as TGTGCCAGCAGCATCTTGACTAGCGGAGCGCGCAATGAGCAGTTCTTC. Translated, it gives CASSILTSGARNEQFF. V usage is TRBV5-5 and J usage is TRBJ2-1; 9 nucleotides match TRBD2. V was pared by 4 bases and J by 6 bases, with 11 bases of the junction left unmatched. Germline CDR1 reads SGHKS; CDR2 reads YYEKEE (reference sequence). The CDR3 has 16 amino acids.

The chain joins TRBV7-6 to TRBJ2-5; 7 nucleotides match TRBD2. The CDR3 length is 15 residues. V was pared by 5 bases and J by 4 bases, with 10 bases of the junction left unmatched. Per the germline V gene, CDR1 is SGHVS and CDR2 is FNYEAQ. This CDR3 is CASSPMAGAGETQYF. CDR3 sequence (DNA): TGTGCCAGCAGCCCCATGGCGGGAGCAGGAGAGACCCAGTACTTC.

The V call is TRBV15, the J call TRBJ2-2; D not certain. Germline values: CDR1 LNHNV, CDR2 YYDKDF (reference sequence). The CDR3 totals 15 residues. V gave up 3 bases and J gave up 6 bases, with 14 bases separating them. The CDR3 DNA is TGTGCCACCAGCAGGGTTGGAATGAAGGCCGGGGAGCTGTTTTTT. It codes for CATSRVGMKAGELFF.

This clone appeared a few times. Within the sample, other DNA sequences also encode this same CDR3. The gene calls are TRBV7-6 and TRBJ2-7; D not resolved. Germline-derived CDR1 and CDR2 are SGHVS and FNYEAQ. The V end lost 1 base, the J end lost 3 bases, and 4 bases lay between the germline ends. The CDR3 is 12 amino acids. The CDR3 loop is CASSLGDYEQYF. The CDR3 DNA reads TGTGCCAGCAGCTTAGGGGACTACGAGCAGTACTTC.

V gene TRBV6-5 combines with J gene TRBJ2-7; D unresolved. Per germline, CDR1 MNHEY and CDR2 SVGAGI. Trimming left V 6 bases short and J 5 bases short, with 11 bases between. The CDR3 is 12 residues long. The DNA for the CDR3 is TGTGCCAGCAGGTACCCCCCCAACGAGCAGTACTTC. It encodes CASRYPPNEQYF.

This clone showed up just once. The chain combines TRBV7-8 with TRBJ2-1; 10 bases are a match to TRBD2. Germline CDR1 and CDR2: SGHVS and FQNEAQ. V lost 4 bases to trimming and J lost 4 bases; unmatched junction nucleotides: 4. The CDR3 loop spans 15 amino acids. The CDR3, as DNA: TGTGCCAGCAGCTCGACTAGCGGGCCGTACAATGAGCAGTTCTTC. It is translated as CASSSTSGPYNEQFF.

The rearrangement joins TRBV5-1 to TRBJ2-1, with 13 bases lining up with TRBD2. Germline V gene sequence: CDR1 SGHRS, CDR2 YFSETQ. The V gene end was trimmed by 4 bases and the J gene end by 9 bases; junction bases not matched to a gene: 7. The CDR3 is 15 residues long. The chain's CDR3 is CASSPTGTSGTEQFF. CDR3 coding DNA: TGCGCCAGCAGCCCGACCGGGACTAGCGGGACTGAGCAGTTCTTC.

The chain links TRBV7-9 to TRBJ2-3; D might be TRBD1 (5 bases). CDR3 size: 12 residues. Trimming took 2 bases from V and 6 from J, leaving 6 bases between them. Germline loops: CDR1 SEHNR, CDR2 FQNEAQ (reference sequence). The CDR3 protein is CASSLQGDTQYF. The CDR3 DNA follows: TGTGCCAGCAGCTTACAGGGTGATACGCAGTATTTT.